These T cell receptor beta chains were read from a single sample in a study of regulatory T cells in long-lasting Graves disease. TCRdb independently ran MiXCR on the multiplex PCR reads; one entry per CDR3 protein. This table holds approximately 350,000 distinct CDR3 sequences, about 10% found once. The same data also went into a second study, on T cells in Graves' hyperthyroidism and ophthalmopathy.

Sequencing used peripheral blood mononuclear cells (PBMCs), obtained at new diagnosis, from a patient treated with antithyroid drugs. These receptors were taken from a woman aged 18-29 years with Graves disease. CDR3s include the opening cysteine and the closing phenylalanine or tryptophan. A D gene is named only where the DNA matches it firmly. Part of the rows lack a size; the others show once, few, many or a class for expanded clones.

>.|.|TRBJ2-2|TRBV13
CASSPRTETNTGELFF
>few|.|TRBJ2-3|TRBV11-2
CASSFGRAGLRPYTDTQYF
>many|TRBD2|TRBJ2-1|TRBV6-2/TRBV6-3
CASSLGTSDLLF
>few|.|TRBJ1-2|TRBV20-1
CSAGRTDSKVWYGYTF
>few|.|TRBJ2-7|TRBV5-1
CASSFHRGGTYEQYF
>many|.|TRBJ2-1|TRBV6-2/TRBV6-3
CASSYSFLSFYNEQFF
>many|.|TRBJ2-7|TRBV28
CASTIVLSYEQYF
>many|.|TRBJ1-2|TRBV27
CASSPSGQRLPYGYTF
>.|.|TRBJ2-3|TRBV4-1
CASSQDWDGTQYF
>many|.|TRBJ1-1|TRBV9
CASSVRLNTEAFF
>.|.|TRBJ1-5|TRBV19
CASSMGVPINQPQHF
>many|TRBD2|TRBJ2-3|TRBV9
CASSVEAGVTDTQYF
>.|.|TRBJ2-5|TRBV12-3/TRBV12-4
CASSLLGSARVQETQYF
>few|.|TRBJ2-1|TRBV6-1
CASSNTGSYYNEQFF
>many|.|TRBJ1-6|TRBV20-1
CSAVRRVDSPLHF
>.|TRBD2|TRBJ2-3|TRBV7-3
CASSRGLEQYF
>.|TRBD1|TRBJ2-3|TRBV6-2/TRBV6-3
CASSSWDSSTDTQYF
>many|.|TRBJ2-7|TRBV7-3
CASSHRDGPYEQYF
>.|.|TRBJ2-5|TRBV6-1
CASGLPWAGDLGGTQYF
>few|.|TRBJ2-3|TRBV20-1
CSASPTRFTDTQYF
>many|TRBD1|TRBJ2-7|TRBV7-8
CASSFRDRGLEQYF
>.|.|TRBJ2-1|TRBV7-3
CASSLGGGAANEQFF
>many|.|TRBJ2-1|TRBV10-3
CAISESRGSLSYEQFF
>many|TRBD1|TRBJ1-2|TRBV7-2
CASSTRTGHYGYTF
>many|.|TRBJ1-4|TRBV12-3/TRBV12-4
CASSLGGWNEKLFF
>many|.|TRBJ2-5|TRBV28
CASSIGGARQETQYF
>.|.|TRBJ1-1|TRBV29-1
CSVDFGNTEAFF
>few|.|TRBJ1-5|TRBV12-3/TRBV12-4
CASSLEPQPQHF
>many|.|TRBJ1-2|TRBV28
CASSAPGSSPGYGYTF
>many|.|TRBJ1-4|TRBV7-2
CASSLNNEKLFF
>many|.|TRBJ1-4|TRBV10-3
CARKEGGDNHEKLFF
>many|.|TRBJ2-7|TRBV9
CASSPTGHASYEQYF
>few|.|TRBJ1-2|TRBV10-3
CAISLDSYGYTF
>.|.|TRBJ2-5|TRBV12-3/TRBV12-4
CASSSRVLGTQYF
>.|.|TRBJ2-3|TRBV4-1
CASSQGGSGTDTQYF
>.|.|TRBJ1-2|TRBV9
CASSSSGNYGYTF
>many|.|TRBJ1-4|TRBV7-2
CASSTRTEEKLFF
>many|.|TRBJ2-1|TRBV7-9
CASSSPGPFNEQFF
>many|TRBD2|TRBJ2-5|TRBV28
CASSIPGTSGRWAQETQYF
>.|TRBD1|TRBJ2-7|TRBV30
CAWGTGAYEQYF
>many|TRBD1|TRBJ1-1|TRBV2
CASTSQGGAEAFF
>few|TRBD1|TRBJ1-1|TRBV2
CASTPRGGGASTEAFF
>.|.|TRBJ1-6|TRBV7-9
CASSPQWGDNSPLHF
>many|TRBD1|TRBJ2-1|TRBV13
CASSPRTGVSYNEQFF
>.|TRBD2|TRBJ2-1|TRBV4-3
CASSQDLAGGFNEQFF
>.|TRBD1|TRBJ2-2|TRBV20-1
CSARTRTGGTGELFF
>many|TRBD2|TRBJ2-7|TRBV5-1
CASSLAPGLGPYEQYF
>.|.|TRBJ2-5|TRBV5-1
CASSWGPQETQYF
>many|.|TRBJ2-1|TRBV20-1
CSARFNEQFF
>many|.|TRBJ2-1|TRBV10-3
CAIRRGDEQFF
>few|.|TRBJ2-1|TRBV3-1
CASSKHGEQFF
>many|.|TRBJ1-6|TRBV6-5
CASSLLGIYNSPLHF
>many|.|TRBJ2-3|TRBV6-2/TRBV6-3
CASSYSPTDTQYF
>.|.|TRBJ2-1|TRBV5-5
CASRPVGGRGSYNEQFF